This is a list of T cell receptor beta chains from one sample in a study of regulatory T cells in long-lasting Graves disease. TCRdb reprocessed the multiplex PCR reads with MiXCR, giving one entry per CDR3 protein. Of roughly 560,000 distinct CDR3 sequences in the sample, approximately 12% were seen once. These data were likewise used in another study, on T cells in Graves' hyperthyroidism and ophthalmopathy.

The specimen was peripheral blood mononuclear cells (PBMCs), collected at new diagnosis, from a patient treated with antithyroid drugs. The source of these receptors is a woman aged 25 to 39 with Graves disease. The CDR3 runs from the conserved cysteine through the conserved F or W. A D gene is named only where the DNA matches it firmly. Not all rows give a size; the values are once, few, many and, for expanded clones, a class.

v_call	j_call	clone_size	d_call	cdr3_nt	cdr3_aa
TRBV4-2	TRBJ2-3	-	TRBD1	TGTGCCAGCAGCCAAGAGGGGACAGGGGCGGGAGATACGCAGTATTTT	CASSQEGTGAGDTQYF
TRBV27	TRBJ2-2	-	-	TGTGCCAGCAGTTCGCATGAAAAACTTGCGAACACCGGGGAGCTGTTTTTT	CASSSHEKLANTGELFF
TRBV12-3/TRBV12-4	TRBJ2-1	many	TRBD1	TGTGCCAGCAGCCCCCGGGGGACAGGGCCCTACAATGAGCAGTTCTTC	CASSPRGTGPYNEQFF
TRBV27	TRBJ2-5	many	TRBD1	TGTGCCAGCAGTGGACAGGGATTCTCACTAGAGACCCAGTACTTC	CASSGQGFSLETQYF
TRBV4-2	TRBJ1-5	many	TRBD1	TGTGCCAGCAGCCAAGATGACAGGGCGGGAGGCGGTCAGCCCCAGCATTTT	CASSQDDRAGGGQPQHF
TRBV19	TRBJ1-2	few	-	TGTGCCAGTAGTAGGCAGGGGTCGGACTATGGCTACACCTTC	CASSRQGSDYGYTF
TRBV5-1	TRBJ2-7	many	TRBD2	TGCGCCAGCAGCCTAGCGGAATCCTACGAGCAGTACTTC	CASSLAESYEQYF
TRBV7-9	TRBJ2-5	many	TRBD1	TGTGCCAGCAGCCTGGGACAGACGATACAAGAGACCCAGTACTTC	CASSLGQTIQETQYF
TRBV5-1	TRBJ2-7	many	TRBD2	TGCGCCAGCAGCTCGGCGGGGGGAACGCGGGCGCATAACTCCTACGAGCAGTACTTC	CASSSAGGTRAHNSYEQYF
TRBV7-2	TRBJ1-2	many	-	TGTGCCAGCAGCCTTAGCCTACCAGCCAGCTCCTATGGCTACACCTTC	CASSLSLPASSYGYTF
TRBV28	TRBJ2-1	many	TRBD1	TGTGCCAGCAGTGGTCCGGGACAGGGAGAGTTCTTC	CASSGPGQGEFF
TRBV30	TRBJ2-5	-	-	TGTGCCTGGAGCAGGGGCGGAGAGACCCAGTACTTC	CAWSRGGETQYF
TRBV28	TRBJ2-1	many	-	TGTGCCAGCAGTTACCCCTTGAACCTAGGGCATTACAATGAGCAGTTCTTC	CASSYPLNLGHYNEQFF